The 17 T cell receptor beta chains listed next were all sequenced from one sample in a study of tumor-infiltrating lymphocytes in localized non-small cell lung cancer. TCRdb's table, derived via immunoSEQ multiplex PCR, lists solely in-frame clones and lacks some. This table has 20,000 to 25,000 clones, 60% to 75% appearing once. The sample comprised lung tumor tissue. These receptors all stem from a human donor with non-small cell lung cancer.

The rearrangement links TRBV6-6 to TRBJ2-5; TRBD2 aligns across 11 bases. CDR1 and CDR2 from the germline V gene are MNHNY and SVGAGI (reference sequence). V lost 6 bases to trimming and J lost 5 bases; unmatched junction nucleotides: 8. This CDR3 is built from 15 residues. The CDR3 sequence: CASSVAGLAVETQYF. CDR3 DNA: TGTGCCAGCAGCGTGGCGGGACTAGCGGTCGAGACCCAGTACTTC.

This clone was seen once. V and J are TRBV19 and TRBJ1-5; D unclear. Germline V CDR1 and CDR2: LNHDA, SQIVND (reference sequence). The V end lost 6 bases, the J end lost 0 bases, and 6 bases lay between the germline ends. The length of the CDR3 is 13 residues. CDR3 amino acids: CASSLISNQPQHF. In DNA, the CDR3 is TGTGCCAGTAGCCTGATTAGCAATCAGCCCCAGCATTTT.

V and J are TRBV10-3 and TRBJ1-2; D ambiguous. Germline V gene lookup returns CDR1 ENHRY and CDR2 SYGVKD. CDR3 size: 17 residues. Trimming removed 4 bases from V and 3 bases from J, with 21 bases in between. CDR3 residues: CAISGQGRLSRDYGYTF. The CDR3 region has the DNA TGTGCCATCAGTGGACAAGGACGTCTATCGAGGGACTATGGCTACACCTTC.

The V and J genes are TRBV5-4 and TRBJ2-1, with 8 bases that match TRBD2. Germline V gene lookup returns CDR1 SGHNT and CDR2 YYREEE (reference sequence). The junction had 2 bases not matched to a gene; V was cut back by 2 bases and J by 1 base. This CDR3 region has 15 residues. CDR3: CASSFSGISYNEQFF. Written as DNA, the CDR3 is TGTGCCAGCAGCTTTAGCGGGATTTCCTACAATGAGCAGTTCTTC. Filled out from reference TRBV5-4 and TRBJ2-1, the complete variable domain reads ETGVTQSPTHLIKTRGQQVTLRCSSQSGHNTVSWYQQALGQGPQFIFQYYREEENGRGNFPPRFSGLQFPNYSSELNVNALELDDSALYLCASSFSGISYNEQFFGPGTRLTVL.

The gene calls are TRBV18 and TRBJ1-2; 8 bases map to TRBD1. This CDR3 has 14 amino acids. The germline gives CDR1 KGHSH, CDR2 LQKENI. Germline trimming cut 2 bases from V and 6 bases from J; bases unmatched to any gene: 5. The CDR3 sequence is CASSPMQGADGYTF. The CDR3, as DNA: TGTGCCAGCTCACCAATGCAGGGGGCAGATGGCTACACCTTC.

The chain couples TRBV5-6 to TRBJ1-2; 8 nucleotides match TRBD1. J lost 8 bases, V lost 0 bases, and 3 bases had no gene match. From germline, CDR1 is SGHDT and CDR2 YYEEEE. The CDR3 length is 13 residues. The DNA of the CDR3 is TGTGCCAGCAGCTTGGGGACAGGGAAAGGCTACACCTTC. It yields the protein CASSLGTGKGYTF.

This chain joins TRBV5-1 and TRBJ2-3; no definite D call. V was trimmed by 0 bases and J by 2 bases, leaving 7 bases between them. This CDR3 spans 14 amino acids. From germline, CDR1 is SGHRS and CDR2 YFSETQ. CDR3 nucleotides: TGCGCCAGCAGCTTGGGGCAGGACACAGATACGCAGTATTTT. Amino acid sequence: CASSLGQDTDTQYF.

The V and J genes are TRBV6-5 and TRBJ2-3, with 7 nucleotides matching TRBD2. Germline CDR1 is MNHEY and CDR2 is SVGAGI. The CDR3 is 13 amino acids. V lost 6 bases, J lost 6 bases, and 6 bases stayed unmatched. The CDR3 nucleotides read TGTGCCAGCAGCCCCACCGGGGGGGATACGCAGTATTTT. It is translated as CASSPTGGDTQYF.

This chain uses TRBV2 with TRBJ2-5; 7 bases match TRBD1. CDR1 is SNHLY, CDR2 FYNNEI, per germline. The CDR3 has 14 amino acids. J lost 5 bases, V lost 2 bases, and 5 bases had no gene match. The CDR3 is CASSEIVTGETQYF. The CDR3 nucleotides read TGTGCCAGCAGTGAAATAGTGACAGGGGAGACCCAGTACTTC. Supplemented by reference TRBV2 and TRBJ2-5, the full variable domain reads EPEVTQTPSHQVTQMGQEVILRCVPISNHLYFYWYRQILGQKVEFLVSFYNNEISEKSEIFDDQFSVERPDGSNFTLKIRSTKLEDSAMYFCASSEIVTGETQYFGPGTRLLVL.

The rearrangement joins TRBV9 to TRBJ2-7, with 7 bases lining up with TRBD2. V trimming: 4 bases; J trimming: 3 bases; junction bases outside the gene matches: 7. The CDR3 length is 14 residues. Germline CDR1 reads SGDLS; CDR2 reads YYNGEE. CDR3 in amino acids: CASSPLAVYYEQYF. The CDR3 coding sequence is TGTGCCAGCAGCCCTCTAGCGGTTTACTACGAGCAGTACTTC.

V and J are TRBV6-1 and TRBJ2-5; the match to TRBD1 covers 10 bases. Germline V gene lookup returns CDR1 MNHNS and CDR2 SASEGT. There are 13 residues in the CDR3. J lost 4 bases, V lost 5 bases, and 1 base had no gene match. CDR3 in amino acids: CASSWDRGETQYF. The CDR3 region has the DNA TGTGCCAGCAGTTGGGACAGGGGAGAGACCCAGTACTTC.

The chain couples TRBV7-2 to TRBJ2-1, with D perhaps assigned TRBD1 or TRBD2 (5 bases each). Germline assignment: CDR1 SGHTA and CDR2 FQGNSA. V dropped 1 base and J dropped 4 bases, with 11 bases sitting between them. The CDR3 runs 15 residues. CDR3 DNA sequence: TGTGCCAGCAGCTTAGTTCATGGGGGATACAATGAGCAGTTCTTC. It is translated as CASSLVHGGYNEQFF.

The chain links TRBV19 to TRBJ2-3; D may be TRBD1 (5 bases). V was clipped by 6 bases and J by 0 bases, with 10 bases between them. This CDR3 comprises 14 residues. Germline V CDR1 and CDR2: LNHDA, SQIVND (reference sequence). The CDR3 region has the DNA TGTGCCAGTAGGACAGACCCTAGCACAGATACGCAGTATTTT. Its protein is CASRTDPSTDTQYF.

The V and J genes are TRBV28 and TRBJ1-5; 7 nucleotides align to TRBD1. The CDR3 length is 15 residues. The J segment lost 2 bases and the V segment lost 3 bases, leaving 4 bases of the junction unmatched. The germline CDR1 and CDR2 sequences are MDHEN and SYDVKM. CDR3 DNA sequence: TGTGCCAGCAGTTTCCGAGGGGGCCGCAATCAGCCCCAGCATTTT. This sequence encodes CASSFRGGRNQPQHF. The full variable domain, its missing parts supplied by reference TRBV28 and TRBJ1-5, is DVKVTQSSRYLVKRTGEKVFLECVQDMDHENMFWYRQDPGLGLRLIYFSYDVKMKEKGDIPEGYSVSREKKERFSLILESASTNQTSMYLCASSFRGGRNQPQHFGDGTRLSIL.

The chain joins TRBV9 to TRBJ1-1; D unresolved. This CDR3 spans 12 amino acids. CDR1 and CDR2 (germline): SGDLS, YYNGEE. Trimming pared 3 bases from V and 5 bases from J, leaving 8 bases between. The CDR3 loop reads CASSDLGTEAFF. In nucleotides, the CDR3 is TGTGCCAGCAGCGATTTGGGGACTGAAGCTTTCTTT.

The gene calls are TRBV19 and TRBJ1-4; 7 bases are shared with TRBD1. CDR1 LNHDA and CDR2 SQIVND come from the germline V gene (reference sequence). CDR3 length: 15 residues. V trimming: 2 bases; J trimming: 2 bases; junction bases outside the gene matches: 2. The CDR3 DNA reads as TGTGCCAGTAGTATACAGACAGGGACTAATGAAAAACTGTTTTTT. This translates into CASSIQTGTNEKLFF.

The rearrangement joins TRBV9 to TRBJ1-2; D call uncertain. Germline assignment: CDR1 SGDLS and CDR2 YYNGEE. This CDR3 has 13 residues. Trimming left V 0 bases short and J 5 bases short, with 8 bases between. CDR3 loop: CASSVGEGYGYTF. CDR3 DNA sequence: TGTGCCAGCAGCGTAGGGGAAGGGTATGGCTACACCTTC.